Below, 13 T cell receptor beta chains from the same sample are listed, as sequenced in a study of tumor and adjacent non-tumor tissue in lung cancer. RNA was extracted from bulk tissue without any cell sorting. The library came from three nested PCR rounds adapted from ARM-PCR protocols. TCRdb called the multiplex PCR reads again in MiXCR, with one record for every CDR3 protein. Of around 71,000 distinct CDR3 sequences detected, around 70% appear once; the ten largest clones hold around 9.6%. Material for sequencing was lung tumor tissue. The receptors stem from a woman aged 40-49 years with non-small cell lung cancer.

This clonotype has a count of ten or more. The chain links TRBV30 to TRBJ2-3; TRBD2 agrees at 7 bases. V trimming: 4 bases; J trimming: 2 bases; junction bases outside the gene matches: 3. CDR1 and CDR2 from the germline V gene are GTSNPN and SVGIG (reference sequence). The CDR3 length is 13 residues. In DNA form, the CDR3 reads TGTGCCTGGACTAGCGGAAACACAGATACGCAGTATTTT. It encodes CAWTSGNTDTQYF.

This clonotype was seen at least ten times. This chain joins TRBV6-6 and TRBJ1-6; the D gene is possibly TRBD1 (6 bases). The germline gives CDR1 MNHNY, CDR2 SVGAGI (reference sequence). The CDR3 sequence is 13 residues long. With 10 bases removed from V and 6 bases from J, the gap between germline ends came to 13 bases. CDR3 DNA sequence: TGTGCCAACCGGGACAAGTCTAATTCACCCCTCCACTTT. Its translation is CANRDKSNSPLHF.

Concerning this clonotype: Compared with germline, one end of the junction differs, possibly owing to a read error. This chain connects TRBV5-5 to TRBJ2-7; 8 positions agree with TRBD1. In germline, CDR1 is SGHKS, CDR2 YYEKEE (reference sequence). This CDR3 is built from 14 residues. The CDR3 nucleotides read TGTGCTAGCATCACCGGGACAGGCTCCTACGAGCAGTACTTC. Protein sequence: CASITGTGSYEQYF.

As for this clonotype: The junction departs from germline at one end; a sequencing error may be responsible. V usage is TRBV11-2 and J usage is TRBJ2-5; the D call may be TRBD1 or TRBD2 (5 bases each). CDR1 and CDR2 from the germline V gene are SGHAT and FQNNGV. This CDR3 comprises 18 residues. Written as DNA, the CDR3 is TGTGCCAGCGGCTTAGAGAGAACCGGTGGGGGTCGGCAAGAGACCCAGTACTTC. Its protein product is CASGLERTGGGRQETQYF.

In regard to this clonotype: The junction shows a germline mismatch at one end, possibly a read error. In DNA, the CDR3 is TGTGCCAGCTGTTACTTGCGGGCTCGAGATGAGCAGTTCTTC. Protein sequence: CASCYLRARDEQFF. The chain has TRBV6-6 and TRBJ2-1, with D maybe TRBD2 (5 bases). The CDR3 totals 14 residues. Germline loops: CDR1 MNHNY, CDR2 SVGAGI (reference sequence).

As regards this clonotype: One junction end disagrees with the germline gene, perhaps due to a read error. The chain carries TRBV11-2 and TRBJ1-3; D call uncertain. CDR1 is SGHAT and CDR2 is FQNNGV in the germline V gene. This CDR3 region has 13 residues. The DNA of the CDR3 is TGTGCCAGGATCAGCGTCTCTGGAAACATCATATATTTT. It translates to CARISVSGNIIYF. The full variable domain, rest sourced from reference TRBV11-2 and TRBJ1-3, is EAGVAQSPRYKIIEKRQSVAFWCNPISGHATLYWYQQILGQGPKLLIQFQNNGVVDDSQLPKDRFSAERLKGVDSTLKIQPAKLEDSAVYLCARISVSGNIIYFGEGSWLTVV.

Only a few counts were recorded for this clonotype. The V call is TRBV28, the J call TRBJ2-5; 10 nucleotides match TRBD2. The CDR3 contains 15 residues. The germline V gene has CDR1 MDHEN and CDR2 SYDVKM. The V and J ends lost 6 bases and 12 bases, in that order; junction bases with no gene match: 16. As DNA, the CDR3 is TGTGCCAGCAGCCCCACTTTAGCGGGGGGAACCGCAAAGTACTTC. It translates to CASSPTLAGGTAKYF.

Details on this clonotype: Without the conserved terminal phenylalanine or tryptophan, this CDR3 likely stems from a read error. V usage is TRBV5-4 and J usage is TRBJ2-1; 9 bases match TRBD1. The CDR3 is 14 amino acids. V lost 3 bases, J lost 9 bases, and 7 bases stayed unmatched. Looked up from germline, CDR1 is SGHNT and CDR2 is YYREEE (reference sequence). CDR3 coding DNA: TGTGCCAGCAGCTCCGGGACAGGGATCGGTGAGCAGTTCATC. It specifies CASSSGTGIGEQFI.

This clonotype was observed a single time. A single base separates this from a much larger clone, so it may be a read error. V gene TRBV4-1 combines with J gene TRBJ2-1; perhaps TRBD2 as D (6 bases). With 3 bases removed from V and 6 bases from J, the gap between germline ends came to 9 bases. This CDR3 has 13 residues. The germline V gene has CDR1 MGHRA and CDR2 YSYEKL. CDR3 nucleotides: TGCGCCAGCAGCCACCTGACTAGCAATGAGCAGTTCTTC. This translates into CASSHLTSNEQFF.

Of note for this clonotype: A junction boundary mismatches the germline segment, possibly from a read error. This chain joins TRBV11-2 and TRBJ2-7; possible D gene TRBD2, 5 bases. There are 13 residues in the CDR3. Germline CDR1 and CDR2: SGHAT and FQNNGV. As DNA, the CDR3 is TGTGCCAGCAGCTTAACGTCGGGATACGAGCGGTACTTC. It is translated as CASSLTSGYERYF.

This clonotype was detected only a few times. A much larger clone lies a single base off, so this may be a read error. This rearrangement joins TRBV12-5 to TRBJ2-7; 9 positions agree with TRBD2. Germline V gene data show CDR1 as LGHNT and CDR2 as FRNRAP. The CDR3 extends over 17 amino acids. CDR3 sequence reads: CASALDPLAGGSYEQYF. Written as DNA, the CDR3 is TGTGCTAGTGCTTTGGACCCCCTCGCGGGGGGGTCCTACGAGCAGTACTTC.

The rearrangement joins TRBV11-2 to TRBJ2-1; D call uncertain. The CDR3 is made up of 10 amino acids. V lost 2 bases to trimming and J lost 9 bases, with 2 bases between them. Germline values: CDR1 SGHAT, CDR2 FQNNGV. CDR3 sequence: CASSLSEQFF. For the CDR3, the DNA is TGTGCCAGCAGCTTAAGTGAGCAGTTCTTC.

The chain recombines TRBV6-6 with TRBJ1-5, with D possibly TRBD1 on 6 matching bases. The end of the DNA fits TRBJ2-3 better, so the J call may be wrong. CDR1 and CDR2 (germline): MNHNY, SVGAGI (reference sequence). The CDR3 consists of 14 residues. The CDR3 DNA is TGTGCCAGCAGTGTACAGGGTTACAATCAGCCCCAGTATTTT. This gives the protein CASSVQGYNQPQYF.